This TCR beta chain was observed in a study of blood T cell repertoires in COVID-19 (dated by TCRdb to 2020 to 2022). For the study in its entirety: Collaborator samples came from the United States, Italy and Spain and covered acute and convalescent phases of COVID-19. The prospective study material was composed of cDNA or gDNA derived from T cells, B-cell-depleted T cells, or PBMCs. Deeply sampled blood TCRbeta repertoires from subjects exposed to, actively infected with, or recovered from COVID-19 were included in the dataset. A freely available public database, intended as a resource for researchers studying the immune response to SARS-CoV-2, is where the repertoires were released. Samples were obtained from the ongoing ImmuneRACE study (first 160 participants) and from 950 to 1,500 subjects provided by 6 global collaborators. The sample metadata nearly always contained a de-identified subject ID, COVID-19 status, age in years and sex. Where available, HLA class I and class II types were obtained from metadata supplied by the sample provider rather than from assay-based typing.

Regarding this clone: No antigen is known for it. No much larger clone is present one base from it, and per-base qualities are unavailable.

TCRbeta CDR3 regions were amplified from genomic DNA using the immunoSEQ Assay, a bias-controlled multiplex PCR. In the source study's methods: The number of nucleated cells in each sample was estimated from the amplification of reference gene primers within the assay. To quantify the absolute abundance of each unique TCRbeta CDR3 rearrangement, sequence reads were collapsed and filtered. For each sample, productive Simpson clonality was calculated as the square root of Simpson's diversity index over productive rearrangements. Imported from immuneACCESS, the table was reduced by TCRdb to in-frame sequences with V and J called. These copies leave out some clones; in studies compared against another copy, an unresolved V gene accounts for under half, and the cause of the remainder is not known. V and J calls and clone size are copied from that table; D and trimming were computed from the DNA. The sample has about 230,000 clones on record, 80% to 90% of them singletons. Jointly, the top ten make up 4.5% to 6.5% of the sample.

The study at large found these results: Clinical and demographic metadata were provided uncurated, with the amount varying by source and participant.

Each collaborating institution followed its own protocols to collect whole blood in K2EDTA tubes. For TCRbeta analysis, collaborator samples were shipped as frozen whole blood, as isolated PBMCs, or as DNA extracted from either sample type. V ends up 5 bases short and J 6 bases short, with an unmatched junction base count of 13. From the cysteine up to the phenylalanine, the CDR3 has a length of 17 residues. The DNA shown is the 51-base CDR3, in frame from base 1. The germline V gene sets CDR1 to SGHTA and CDR2 to FQGNSA. This TCR came from a man aged 80 or over with acute or convalescent COVID-19. The rearrangement combines TRBV7-2 with TRBJ1-6, with TRBD1 identical over 7 junction bases. Sequenced: peripheral blood. The DNA sequence follows: TGTGCCAGCAGCGCGCTTGGTGTGGGACAGAGTAATTCACCCCTCCACTTT. It is translated as CASSALGVGQSNSPLHF.